Below, 5 T cell receptor beta chains from the same sample are listed, as sequenced in a study of blood T cell repertoires in COVID-19. Using immunoSEQ multiplex PCR, the repertoire was profiled, and TCRdb retains in-frame clones only, with some absent. This table has about 340,000 clones, about nine tenths appearing once. Sequencing input: peripheral blood. These receptors were taken from a woman aged 70-85 years with COVID-19, enrolled during active disease.

This clone was recorded only once. The chain carries TRBV6-6 and TRBJ1-1; maybe TRBD1 (5 bases). In germline, CDR1 is MNHNY, CDR2 SVGAGI (reference sequence). The CDR3 has 16 residues. Trimming stripped 5 bases from V and 1 base from J, with 17 bases between. CDR3 nucleotide sequence: TGTGCCAGCAGTCCCGGCGGGGGGTCATGGAACACTGAAGCTTTCTTT. This sequence encodes CASSPGGGSWNTEAFF.

The chain carries TRBV21-1 and TRBJ2-7; the D call TRBD1 from the table was never checked on the DNA. TRBV21-1 is noted as a pseudogene. The CDR3 covers 16 residues. DNA for the CDR3: TGTGCCAGCAGCAAAGAAGTCAGGGCTCGCAGGAACGAGCAGTACTTC. It codes for CASSKEVRARRNEQYF.

The chain couples TRBV10-3 to TRBJ1-2; 7 nucleotides line up with TRBD1. The CDR3 is 14 amino acids. V lost 6 bases, J lost 0 bases, and 4 bases stayed unmatched. In germline, CDR1 is ENHRY, CDR2 SYGVKD. The chain's CDR3 is CAIRQGVANYGYTF. CDR3 bases: TGTGCCATCAGGCAGGGGGTAGCTAACTATGGCTACACCTTC.

Here the CDR3 DNA reads TGTGCCAGCAGTTACCCTCTAGCGGGGGTGACACAAGAGACCCAGTACTTC. Translation: CASSYPLAGVTQETQYF. The rearrangement uses TRBV6-2 or TRBV6-3 and TRBJ2-5; TRBD2 matches at 10 bases. The CDR3 covers 17 residues. Germline lookup yields CDR1 MNHEY and CDR2 SVGEGT. Trimming cost V 2 bases and J 2 bases; bases outside gene matches: 8.

The chain joins TRBV19 to TRBJ1-5; a weak D match, TRBD1 (6 bases). V dropped 2 bases and J dropped 4 bases, with 9 bases sitting between them. The CDR3 is 14 residues long. Germline V gene sequence: CDR1 LNHDA, CDR2 SQIVND (reference sequence). The CDR3 nucleotides read TGTGCCAGTAGTATAAGGGACACAAATCAGCCCCAGCATTTT. Amino acid sequence: CASSIRDTNQPQHF.